The 29 T cell receptor beta chains presented below share a single source sample, sequenced in a study of blood T cells in healthy people across ages. Together with a sample-barcoded 5' primer, a J-beta primer mix was included in a second PCR lasting about 7 to 11 cycles. TCRdb called the 5' RACE reads again in MiXCR, with one record for every CDR3 protein. This table holds some 1.5 million distinct CDR3 sequences, approximately 42% found once. The specimen sequenced was blood. These TCRs come from a woman under 30 in good health.

The chain couples TRBV20-1 to TRBJ2-7; TRBD1 or TRBD2 may be the D gene (5 bases each). The V end was cut by 4 bases, the J end by 7 bases, with 20 bases between. The germline gives CDR1 DFQATT, CDR2 SNEGSKA (reference sequence). The CDR3 is 14 residues long. Here the CDR3 reads CSANTPGTPWEQYF. In nucleotides, the CDR3 is TGCAGTGCTAACACCCCTGGGACCCCATGGGAGCAGTACTTC.

The rearrangement uses TRBV12-3 or TRBV12-4 and TRBJ2-1, with 7 nucleotides matching TRBD2. V shed 3 bases and J 6 bases; nucleotides not matched to a gene: 8. CDR3 length equals 15 residues. As DNA, the CDR3 is TGTGCCAGCAGTTTTTTGTGGGAGGGCCTCAATGAGCAGTTCTTC. Translating gives CASSFLWEGLNEQFF.

This clonotype showed up just a few times. The V gene is TRBV6-2 or TRBV6-3, the J gene TRBJ2-4; D gene unclear. CDR1 is MNHEY and CDR2 is SVGEGT in the germline V gene. V was trimmed by 5 bases and J by 3 bases, leaving 11 bases between them. This CDR3 is built from 14 residues. This CDR3 reads CASSIDSVKNIQYF. For the CDR3, the DNA is TGTGCCAGCAGTATTGACTCTGTCAAAAACATTCAGTACTTC.

The rearrangement uses TRBV2 and TRBJ2-1; TRBD2 aligns across 7 bases. Per germline, CDR1 SNHLY and CDR2 FYNNEI. The CDR3 sequence is 15 residues long. The V and J ends lost 7 bases and 4 bases, in that order; junction bases with no gene match: 10. The DNA of the CDR3 is TGTGCCAGCATTTACCGGGACTACTCTTACAATGAGCAGTTCTTC. Its protein is CASIYRDYSYNEQFF.

V is TRBV7-2 and J is TRBJ2-1, with TRBD2 matching over 16 bases. V was pared by 4 bases and J by 2 bases, with 11 bases of the junction left unmatched. In germline, CDR1 is SGHTA, CDR2 FQGNSA. This CDR3 contains 20 residues. The CDR3 sequence is CASSYLSSGTSGRAYNEQFF. The CDR3 nucleotides read TGTGCCAGCAGCTACCTAAGTTCCGGGACTAGCGGGAGGGCCTACAATGAGCAGTTCTTC.

This sequence joins TRBV7-2 and TRBJ1-2; D is undetermined. The CDR3 is 13 amino acids. CDR1 is SGHTA, CDR2 FQGNSA, per germline. The V and J ends lost 3 bases and 6 bases respectively, with 11 bases between them. This chain's CDR3 is CASSFQPEHGYTF. The CDR3 DNA reads TGTGCCAGCAGCTTCCAGCCAGAACATGGCTACACCTTC.

The chain employs TRBV7-2 and TRBJ2-7; 8 bases match TRBD1. CDR3 size: 15 residues. CDR1 SGHTA and CDR2 FQGNSA come from the germline V gene. V gave up 2 bases and J gave up 2 bases; unmatched junction bases: 5. CDR3 DNA: TGTGCCAGCAGCTTATACGACAGGGGTACCTACGAGCAGTACTTC. Its translation is CASSLYDRGTYEQYF.

In DNA, the CDR3 is TGTGCCAGCAGCCGCGGGACTCCGAGGCATTCACCCCTCCACTTT. Protein sequence: CASSRGTPRHSPLHF. This chain links TRBV28 with TRBJ1-6; perhaps TRBD1 as D (5 bases). Trimming cost V 6 bases and J 8 bases, with 17 bases left between them. Looked up from germline, CDR1 is MDHEN and CDR2 is SYDVKM. The CDR3 totals 15 residues.

This clonotype was found a few times. V usage is TRBV27 and J usage is TRBJ1-5; 9 bases are a match to TRBD1. V lost 5 bases, J lost 7 bases, and 3 bases stayed unmatched. Germline V lookup: CDR1 MNHEY, CDR2 SMNVEV (reference sequence). This CDR3 is 13 amino acids long. The CDR3 here is CASSDRGKQPQHF. Written as DNA, the CDR3 is TGTGCCAGCAGTGACAGGGGGAAACAGCCCCAGCATTTT.

This clonotype was seen only a few times. The gene calls are TRBV4-1 and TRBJ2-7; D is ambiguous. The germline V gene encodes CDR1 MGHRA and CDR2 YSYEKL. V was trimmed by 2 bases and J by 2 bases, leaving 7 bases between them. There are 13 residues in the CDR3. DNA of the CDR3: TGCGCCAGCAGCCAAAGTGAAACCTACGAGCAGTACTTC. It is translated as CASSQSETYEQYF.

The V call is TRBV29-1, the J call TRBJ2-3; no clear D. V was cut by 2 bases and J by 4 bases, with 13 bases left in between. The germline V gene has CDR1 SQVTM and CDR2 ANQGSEA. This CDR3 contains 14 residues. CDR3 bases: TGCAGCGTTGAAACTGGGGTGCACGCAGATACGCAGTATTTT. Protein product: CSVETGVHADTQYF.

This clonotype was found once. The gene calls are TRBV28 and TRBJ2-1; D unclear. Per the germline V gene, CDR1 is MDHEN and CDR2 is SYDVKM. CDR3 length equals 12 residues. Deletions cut 5 bases from V and 7 bases from J, with 9 bases between. The DNA of the CDR3 is TGTGCCAGCAGTGTATTTAATAATGAGCAGTTCTTC. Its translation is CASSVFNNEQFF.

The V call is TRBV30, the J call TRBJ2-3; the match to TRBD2 covers 7 bases. This CDR3 is built from 15 residues. The germline gives CDR1 GTSNPN, CDR2 SVGIG (reference sequence). The V gene end was trimmed by 5 bases and the J gene end by 2 bases; junction bases not matched to a gene: 10. CDR3 protein: CAWDRRRETTDTQYF. For the CDR3, the DNA is TGTGCCTGGGACCGGCGGCGGGAGACCACAGATACGCAGTATTTT.

The chain couples TRBV5-1 to TRBJ2-5; 9 bases map to TRBD2. CDR3 size: 14 residues. Germline lookup yields CDR1 SGHRS and CDR2 YFSETQ. V lost 4 bases, J lost 1 base, and 2 bases stayed unmatched. In DNA, the CDR3 is TGCGCCAGCAGCATGGGACTAGCCCAAGAGACCCAGTACTTC. Translation: CASSMGLAQETQYF.

The gene calls are TRBV7-2 and TRBJ2-5; D is undetermined. Germline CDR1 is SGHTA and CDR2 is FQGNSA. The CDR3 has 17 residues. The V end lost 1 base, the J end lost 0 bases, and 15 bases lay between the germline ends. CDR3 in amino acids: CASSLVLGRMYQETQYF. The CDR3 DNA follows: TGTGCCAGCAGCTTAGTCCTAGGCAGAATGTACCAAGAGACCCAGTACTTC.

The genes are TRBV4-1 and TRBJ2-7; weak D call: TRBD2 (5 bases). This CDR3 is built from 15 residues. The V and J ends lost 0 bases and 2 bases respectively, with 11 bases between them. The germline CDR1 and CDR2 sequences are MGHRA and YSYEKL. The CDR3 nucleotides read TGCGCCAGCAGCCAAGAGAGGGCAATTCCCTACGAGCAGTACTTC. Amino acids: CASSQERAIPYEQYF.

This clonotype was counted many times. The genes are TRBV4-2 and TRBJ2-7; D is uncertain. The V end was cut by 1 base, the J end by 4 bases, with 8 bases between. The CDR3 totals 13 residues. Germline-derived CDR1 and CDR2 are LGHNA and YNFKEQ. CDR3 bases: TGTGCCAGCAGCCAAGCCGCTGATTACGAGCAGTACTTC. This gives the protein CASSQAADYEQYF.

This clonotype was counted only a few times. V is TRBV7-9 and J is TRBJ2-5; D gene ambiguous. Germline lookup yields CDR1 SEHNR and CDR2 FQNEAQ (reference sequence). Trimming shortened V by 4 bases and J by 8 bases, and 11 bases separated the two germline ends. CDR3 length: 12 residues. The CDR3 loop reads CASSSFEATQYF. The CDR3 DNA follows: TGTGCCAGCAGCTCTTTTGAGGCCACCCAGTACTTC. Full variable domain (missing parts from reference TRBV7-9 and TRBJ2-5): DTGVSQNPRHKITKRGQNVTFRCDPISEHNRLYWYRQTLGQGPEFLTYFQNEAQLEKSRLLSDRFSAERPKGSFSTLEIQRTEQGDSAMYLCASSSFEATQYFGPGTRLLVL.

This chain links TRBV6-6 with TRBJ1-1; possible D gene TRBD1, 6 bases. Germline V gene sequence: CDR1 MNHNY, CDR2 SVGAGI (reference sequence). The CDR3 length is 16 residues. V lost 4 bases, J lost 0 bases, and 15 bases lay in between. CDR3 DNA: TGTGCCAGCAGTTTTGGAGGAGGGACAATGAACACTGAAGCTTTCTTT. It encodes CASSFGGGTMNTEAFF.

The J gene is TRBJ1-2, the V gene TRBV28; no clear D gene. Trimming removed 2 bases from V and 7 bases from J, with 20 bases in between. This CDR3 has 16 amino acids. Looked up from germline, CDR1 is MDHEN and CDR2 is SYDVKM. CDR3 protein: CASSLQARTPKPGYTF. Written as DNA, the CDR3 is TGTGCCAGCAGTTTACAGGCCCGCACCCCCAAACCTGGCTACACCTTC.

Notes on this clonotype: The junction departs from germline at one end; a sequencing error may be responsible. The gene calls are TRBV2 and TRBJ1-6; D remains unclear. Germline values: CDR1 SNHLY, CDR2 FYNNEI. The CDR3 totals 14 residues. As DNA, the CDR3 is TGTGCCAGCAGCGAAGAGGGATTTAATTCACCCCTCCACTTT. Amino acids: CASSEEGFNSPLHF.

The gene calls are TRBV9 and TRBJ2-7; 10 bases fit TRBD1. Germline CDR1 and CDR2: SGDLS and YYNGEE. The V and J ends lost 0 bases and 3 bases, in that order; junction bases with no gene match: 6. The CDR3 totals 16 residues. CDR3 loop: CASSVAVGTGVYEQYF. The CDR3 bases are TGTGCCAGCAGCGTAGCAGTCGGGACAGGGGTCTACGAGCAGTACTTC.

The CDR3 protein is CASSLDRLYSSEQYF. CDR3 nucleotides: TGCGCCAGCAGCTTGGACAGGCTGTATTCCAGCGAGCAGTACTTC. The rearrangement joins TRBV5-1 to TRBJ2-7, with D perhaps TRBD1 (5 bases). V was cut by 0 bases and J by 6 bases, with 16 bases left in between. CDR1 is SGHRS and CDR2 is YFSETQ in the germline V gene. The CDR3 extends over 15 amino acids. Supplemented by reference TRBV5-1 and TRBJ2-7, the full variable domain reads KAGVTQTPRYLIKTRGQQVTLSCSPISGHRSVSWYQQTPGQGLQFLFEYFSETQRNKGNFPGRFSGRQFSNSRSEMNVSTLELGDSALYLCASSLDRLYSSEQYFGPGTRLTVT.

Only one count was recorded for this clonotype. V usage is TRBV20-1 and J usage is TRBJ2-5; 12 bases align to TRBD2. The germline V gene encodes CDR1 DFQATT and CDR2 SNEGSKA (reference sequence). This CDR3 region has 18 residues. The V and J ends lost 0 bases and 11 bases, in that order; junction bases with no gene match: 19. The CDR3 protein is CSARDRVGLAGNYNEQYF. CDR3 DNA sequence: TGCAGTGCTAGAGATCGGGTGGGACTAGCGGGTAACTACAATGAGCAGTACTTC.

The chain employs TRBV20-1 and TRBJ2-1; TRBD2 aligns across 12 bases. This CDR3 comprises 18 residues. From germline, CDR1 is DFQATT and CDR2 SNEGSKA (reference sequence). With 0 bases clipped from V and 2 bases from J, the junction kept 8 bases outside the gene matches. CDR3 amino acids: CSARDHPPSGGAYNEQFF. The CDR3 nucleotides read TGCAGTGCTAGAGATCACCCTCCTAGCGGGGGGGCCTACAATGAGCAGTTCTTC.

The chain joins TRBV20-1 to TRBJ2-3, with D possibly TRBD2 on 5 matching bases. The length of the CDR3 is 15 residues. The germline V gene has CDR1 DFQATT and CDR2 SNEGSKA (reference sequence). V lost 5 bases, J lost 0 bases, and 15 bases lay in between. As DNA, the CDR3 is TGCAGTGCTCCTCAACTAGAAACTAGCACAGATACGCAGTATTTT. Translated, it gives CSAPQLETSTDTQYF.

This chain joins TRBV4-3 and TRBJ2-7, with TRBD1 as a possible D gene (5 bases). This CDR3 spans 18 amino acids. CDR1 and CDR2 from the germline V gene are LGHNA and YSLEER. The V and J ends lost 6 bases and 2 bases respectively, with 26 bases between them. CDR3 region: CASSHQSETGEFTYEQYF. The CDR3 nucleotides read TGCGCCAGCAGTCATCAATCGGAAACAGGTGAATTCACCTACGAGCAGTACTTC.

This chain joins TRBV28 and TRBJ1-1, with 7 positions matching TRBD1. The CDR3 is 14 amino acids. V dropped 11 bases and J dropped 1; count of bases not matched to a gene: 10. From germline, CDR1 is MDHEN and CDR2 SYDVKM. CDR3 residues: CAGSSRGTNTEAFF. The CDR3 DNA follows: TGTGCCGGCTCAAGCAGGGGGACGAACACTGAAGCTTTCTTT.

This clonotype was picked up a small number of times. This chain joins TRBV20-1 and TRBJ1-1; D is unclear. Germline loops: CDR1 DFQATT, CDR2 SNEGSKA (reference sequence). CDR3 length: 11 residues. With 5 bases removed from V and 0 bases from J, the gap between germline ends came to 4 bases. The CDR3 coding sequence is TGCAGTGCTGGGATGAACACTGAAGCTTTCTTT. The encoded protein is CSAGMNTEAFF.